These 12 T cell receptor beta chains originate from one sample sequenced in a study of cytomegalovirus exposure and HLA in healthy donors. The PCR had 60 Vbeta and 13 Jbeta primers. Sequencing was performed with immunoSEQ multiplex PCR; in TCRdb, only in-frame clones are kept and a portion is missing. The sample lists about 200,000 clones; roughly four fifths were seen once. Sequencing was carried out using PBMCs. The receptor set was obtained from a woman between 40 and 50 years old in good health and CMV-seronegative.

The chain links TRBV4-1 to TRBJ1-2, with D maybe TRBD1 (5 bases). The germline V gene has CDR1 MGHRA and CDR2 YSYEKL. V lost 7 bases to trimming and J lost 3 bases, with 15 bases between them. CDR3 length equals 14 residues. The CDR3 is CASTSGGDDYGYTF. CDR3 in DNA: TGCGCCAGCACCTCGGGGGGGGATGACTATGGCTACACCTTC.

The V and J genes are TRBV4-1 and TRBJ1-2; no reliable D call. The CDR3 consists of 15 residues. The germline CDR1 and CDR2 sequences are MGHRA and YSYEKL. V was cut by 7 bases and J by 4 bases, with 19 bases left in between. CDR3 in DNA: TGCGCCAGCACCCAGATTAGCGATCCCCCCTATGGCTACACCTTC. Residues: CASTQISDPPYGYTF.

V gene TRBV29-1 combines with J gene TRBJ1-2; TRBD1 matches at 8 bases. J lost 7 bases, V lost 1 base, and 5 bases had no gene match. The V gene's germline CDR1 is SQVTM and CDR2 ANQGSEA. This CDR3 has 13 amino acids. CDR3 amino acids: CSVEGQQGVGYTF. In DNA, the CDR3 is TGCAGCGTTGAAGGCCAACAGGGGGTTGGCTACACCTTC.

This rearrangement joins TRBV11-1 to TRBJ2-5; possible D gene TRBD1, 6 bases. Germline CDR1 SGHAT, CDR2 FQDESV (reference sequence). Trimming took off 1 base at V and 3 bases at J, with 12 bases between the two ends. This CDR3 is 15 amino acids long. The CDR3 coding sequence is TGTGCCAGCAGCTTAGTGCCAGGGGAAAAAGAGACCCAGTACTTC. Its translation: CASSLVPGEKETQYF.

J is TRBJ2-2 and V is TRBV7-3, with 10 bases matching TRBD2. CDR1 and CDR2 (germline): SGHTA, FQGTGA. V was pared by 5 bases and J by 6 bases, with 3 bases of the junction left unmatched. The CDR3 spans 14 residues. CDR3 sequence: CASSRGLAAGELFF. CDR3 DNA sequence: TGTGCCAGCAGCCGAGGACTAGCGGCCGGGGAGCTGTTTTTT.

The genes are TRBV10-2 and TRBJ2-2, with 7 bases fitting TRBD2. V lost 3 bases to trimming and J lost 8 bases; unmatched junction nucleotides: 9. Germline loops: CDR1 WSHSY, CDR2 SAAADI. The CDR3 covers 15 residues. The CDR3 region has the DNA TGCGCCAGCAGTGAAAGTGGAAGAGCGGGAGGGGAGCTGTTTTTT. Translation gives CASSESGRAGGELFF.

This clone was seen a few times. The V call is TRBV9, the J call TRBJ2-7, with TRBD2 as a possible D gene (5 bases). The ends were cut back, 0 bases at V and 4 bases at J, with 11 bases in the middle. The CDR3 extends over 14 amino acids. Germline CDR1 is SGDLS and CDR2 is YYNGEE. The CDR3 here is CASSVAPSGYEQYF. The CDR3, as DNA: TGTGCCAGCAGCGTAGCCCCGTCGGGGTACGAGCAGTACTTC.

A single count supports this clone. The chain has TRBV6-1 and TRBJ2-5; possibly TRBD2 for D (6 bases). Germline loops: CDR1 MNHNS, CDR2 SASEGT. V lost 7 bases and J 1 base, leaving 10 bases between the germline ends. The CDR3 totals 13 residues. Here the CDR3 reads CASNLAFQETQYF. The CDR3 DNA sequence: TGTGCCAGCAACCTAGCGTTCCAAGAGACCCAGTACTTC.

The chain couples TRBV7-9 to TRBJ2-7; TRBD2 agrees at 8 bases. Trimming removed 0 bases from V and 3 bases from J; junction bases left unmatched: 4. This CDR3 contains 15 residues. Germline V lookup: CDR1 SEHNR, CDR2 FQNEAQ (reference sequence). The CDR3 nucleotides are TGTGCCAGCAGCTTAGCGCGGGGGGCCGGCTACGAGCAGTACTTC. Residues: CASSLARGAGYEQYF. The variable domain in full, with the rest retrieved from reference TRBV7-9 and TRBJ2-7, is DTGVSQNPRHKITKRGQNVTFRCDPISEHNRLYWYRQTLGQGPEFLTYFQNEAQLEKSRLLSDRFSAERPKGSFSTLEIQRTEQGDSAMYLCASSLARGAGYEQYFGPGTRLTVT.

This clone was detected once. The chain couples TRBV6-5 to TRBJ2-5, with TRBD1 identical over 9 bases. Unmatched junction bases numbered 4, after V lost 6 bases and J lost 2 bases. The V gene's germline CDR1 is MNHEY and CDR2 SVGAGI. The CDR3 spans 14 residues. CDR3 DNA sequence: TGTGCCAGCAGACGGGACAGGGCTCAAGAGACCCAGTACTTC. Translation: CASRRDRAQETQYF.

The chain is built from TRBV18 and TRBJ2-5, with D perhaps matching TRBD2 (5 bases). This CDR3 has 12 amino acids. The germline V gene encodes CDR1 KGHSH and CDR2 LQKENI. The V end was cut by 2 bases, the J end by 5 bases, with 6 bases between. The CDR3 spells CASSPGGETQYF. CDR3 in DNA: TGTGCCAGCTCACCAGGAGGCGAGACCCAGTACTTC.

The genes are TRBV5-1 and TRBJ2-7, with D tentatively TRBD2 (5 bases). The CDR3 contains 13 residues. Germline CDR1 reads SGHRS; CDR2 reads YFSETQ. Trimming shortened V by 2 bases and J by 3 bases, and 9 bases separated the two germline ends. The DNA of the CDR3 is TGCGCCAGCAGCTTCGCGACTAACTACGAGCAGTACTTC. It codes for CASSFATNYEQYF.